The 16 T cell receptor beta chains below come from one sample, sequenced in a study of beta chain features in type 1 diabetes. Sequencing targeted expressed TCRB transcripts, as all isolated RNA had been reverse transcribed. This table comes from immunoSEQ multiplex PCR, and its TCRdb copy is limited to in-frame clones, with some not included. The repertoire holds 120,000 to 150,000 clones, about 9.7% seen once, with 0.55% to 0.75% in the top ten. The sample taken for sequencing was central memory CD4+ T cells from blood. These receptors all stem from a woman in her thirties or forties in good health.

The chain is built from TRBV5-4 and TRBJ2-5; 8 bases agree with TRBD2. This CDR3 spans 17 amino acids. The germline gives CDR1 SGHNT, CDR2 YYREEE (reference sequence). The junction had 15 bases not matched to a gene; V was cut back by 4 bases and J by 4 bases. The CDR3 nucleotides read TGTGCCAGCAGCCAGACTCCACCCCGGGGGGGCCGAGAGACCCAGTACTTC. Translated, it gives CASSQTPPRGGRETQYF. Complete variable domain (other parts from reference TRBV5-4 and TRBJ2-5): ETGVTQSPTHLIKTRGQQVTLRCSSQSGHNTVSWYQQALGQGPQFIFQYYREEENGRGNFPPRFSGLQFPNYSSELNVNALELDDSALYLCASSQTPPRGGRETQYFGPGTRLLVL.

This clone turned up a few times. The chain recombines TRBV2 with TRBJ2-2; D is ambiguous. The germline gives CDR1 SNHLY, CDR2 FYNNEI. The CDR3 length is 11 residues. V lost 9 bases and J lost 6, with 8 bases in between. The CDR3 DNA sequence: TGTGCCAGTACTTTAGCCGGGGAGCTGTTTTTT. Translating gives CASTLAGELFF.

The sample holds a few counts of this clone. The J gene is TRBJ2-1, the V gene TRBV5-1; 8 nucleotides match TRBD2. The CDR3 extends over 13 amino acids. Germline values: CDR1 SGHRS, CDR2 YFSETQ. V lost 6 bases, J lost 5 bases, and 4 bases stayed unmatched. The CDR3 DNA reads TGCGCCAGCACAAGCGGGGGAGACAATGAGCAGTTCTTC. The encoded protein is CASTSGGDNEQFF.

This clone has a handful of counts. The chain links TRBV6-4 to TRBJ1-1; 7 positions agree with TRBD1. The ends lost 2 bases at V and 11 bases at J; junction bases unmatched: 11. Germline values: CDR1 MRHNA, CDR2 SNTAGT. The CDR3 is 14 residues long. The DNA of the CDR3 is TGTGCCAGCAGTGACCACTCAGGGGGGCTTCGGGCTTTCTTT. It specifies CASSDHSGGLRAFF.

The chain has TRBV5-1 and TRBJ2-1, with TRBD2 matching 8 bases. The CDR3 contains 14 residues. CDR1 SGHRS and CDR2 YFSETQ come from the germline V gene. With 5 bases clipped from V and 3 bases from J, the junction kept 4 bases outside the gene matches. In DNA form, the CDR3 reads TGCGCCAGCAGTCGGGGGGGAGACTACAATGAGCAGTTCTTC. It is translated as CASSRGGDYNEQFF.

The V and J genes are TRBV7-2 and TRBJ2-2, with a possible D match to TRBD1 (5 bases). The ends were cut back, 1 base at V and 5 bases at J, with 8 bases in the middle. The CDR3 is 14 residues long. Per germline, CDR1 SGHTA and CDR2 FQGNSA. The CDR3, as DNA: TGTGCCAGCAGCTTAGGGACAAGGACCGGGGAGCTGTTTTTT. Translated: CASSLGTRTGELFF. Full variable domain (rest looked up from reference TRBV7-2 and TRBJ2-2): GAGVSQSPSNKVTEKGKDVELRCDPISGHTALYWYRQSLGQGLEFLIYFQGNSAPDKSGLPSDRFSAERTGGSVSTLTIQRTQQEDSAVYLCASSLGTRTGELFFGEGSRLTVL.

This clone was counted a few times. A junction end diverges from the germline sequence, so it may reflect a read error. The CDR3 is CASSQDRSSSGANVLTF. The CDR3 bases are TGCGCCAGCAGCCAGGACAGGTCGAGCTCTGGGGCCAACGTCCTGACTTTC. The chain recombines TRBV5-4 with TRBJ2-6, with 7 bases aligning to TRBD1. The germline V gene has CDR1 SGHNT and CDR2 YYREEE (reference sequence). This CDR3 has 17 amino acids.

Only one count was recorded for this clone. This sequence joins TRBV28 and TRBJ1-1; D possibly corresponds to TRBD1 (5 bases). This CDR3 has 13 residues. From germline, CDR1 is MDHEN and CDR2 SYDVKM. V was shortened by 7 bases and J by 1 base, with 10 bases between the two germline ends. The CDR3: CASISGGNTEAFF. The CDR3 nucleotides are TGTGCCAGCATCTCGGGGGGGAACACTGAAGCTTTCTTT. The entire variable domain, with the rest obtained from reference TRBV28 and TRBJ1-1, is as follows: DVKVTQSSRYLVKRTGEKVFLECVQDMDHENMFWYRQDPGLGLRLIYFSYDVKMKEKGDIPEGYSVSREKKERFSLILESASTNQTSMYLCASISGGNTEAFFGQGTRLTVV.

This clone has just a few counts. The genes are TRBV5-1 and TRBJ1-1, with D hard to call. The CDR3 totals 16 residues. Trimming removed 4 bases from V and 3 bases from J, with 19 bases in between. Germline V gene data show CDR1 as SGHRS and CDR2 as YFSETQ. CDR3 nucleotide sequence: TGCGCCAGCAGCCAATTGGCGGGCGGGAGAGACACTGAAGCTTTCTTT. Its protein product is CASSQLAGGRDTEAFF.

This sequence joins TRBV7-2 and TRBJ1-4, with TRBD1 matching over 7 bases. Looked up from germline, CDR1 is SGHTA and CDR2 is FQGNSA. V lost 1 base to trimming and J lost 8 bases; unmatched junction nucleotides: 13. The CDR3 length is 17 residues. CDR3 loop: CASSLVIQQGSREKLFF. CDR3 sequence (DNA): TGTGCCAGCAGCTTAGTTATCCAACAGGGGAGTCGCGAAAAACTGTTTTTT.

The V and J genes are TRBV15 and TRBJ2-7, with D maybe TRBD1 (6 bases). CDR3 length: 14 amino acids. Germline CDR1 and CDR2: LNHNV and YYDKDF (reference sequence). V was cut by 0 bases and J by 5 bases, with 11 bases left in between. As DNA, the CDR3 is TGTGCCACCAGCAGAGATTTTGGGGGCAACGAGCAGTACTTC. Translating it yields CATSRDFGGNEQYF.

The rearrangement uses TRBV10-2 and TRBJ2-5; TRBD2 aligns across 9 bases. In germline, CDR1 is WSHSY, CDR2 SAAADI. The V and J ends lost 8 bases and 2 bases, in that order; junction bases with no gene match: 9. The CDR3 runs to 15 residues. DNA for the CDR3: TGCGCCAGCGGGGGACTAGCCTTATTACAAGAGACCCAGTACTTC. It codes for CASGGLALLQETQYF.

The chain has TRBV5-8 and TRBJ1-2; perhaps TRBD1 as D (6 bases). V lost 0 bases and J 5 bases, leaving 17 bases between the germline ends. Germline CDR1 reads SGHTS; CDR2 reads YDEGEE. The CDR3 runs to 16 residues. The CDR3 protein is CASSLGGDRPNYGYTF. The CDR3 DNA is TGTGCCAGCAGCTTGGGTGGAGACAGGCCGAATTATGGCTACACCTTC.

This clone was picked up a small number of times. The CDR3 loop reads CASSGQSYEQYF. The CDR3 nucleotides read TGTGCCAGCAGCGGACAGTCCTACGAGCAGTACTTC. The gene calls are TRBV2 and TRBJ2-7, with D tentatively TRBD1 (6 bases). The CDR3 loop spans 12 amino acids. Trimming pared 6 bases from V and 1 base from J, leaving 7 bases between. CDR1 and CDR2 (germline): SNHLY, FYNNEI. Full variable domain (rest looked up from reference TRBV2 and TRBJ2-7): EPEVTQTPSHQVTQMGQEVILRCVPISNHLYFYWYRQILGQKVEFLVSFYNNEISEKSEIFDDQFSVERPDGSNFTLKIRSTKLEDSAMYFCASSGQSYEQYFGPGTRLTVT.

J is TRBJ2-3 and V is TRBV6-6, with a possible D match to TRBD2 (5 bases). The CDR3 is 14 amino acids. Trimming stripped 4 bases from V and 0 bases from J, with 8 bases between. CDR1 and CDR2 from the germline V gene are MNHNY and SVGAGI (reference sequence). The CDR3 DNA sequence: TGTGCCAGCAGTTCTCGGACTAGCACAGATACGCAGTATTTT. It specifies CASSSRTSTDTQYF.

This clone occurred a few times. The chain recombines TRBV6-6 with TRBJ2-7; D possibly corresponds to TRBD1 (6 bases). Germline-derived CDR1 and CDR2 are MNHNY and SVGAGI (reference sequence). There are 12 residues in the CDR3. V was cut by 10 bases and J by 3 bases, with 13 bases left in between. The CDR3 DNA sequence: TGTGCCACCCGGACAGCTCTCTACGAGCAGTACTTC. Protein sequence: CATRTALYEQYF.